This TCR beta chain was found in a study of OX40 agonist ivuxolimab in advanced cancers. For the wider study: Ivuxolimab was a fully human IgG2 agonistic monoclonal antibody targeting the costimulatory receptor OX40 (CD134). The point of sequencing TCRbeta in the periphery was to test whether ivuxolimab changed TCR sequence diversity and drove clonal T-cell expansion. Prior anti-PD-1, anti-PD-L1 or anti-CTLA-4 therapy was permitted, and checkpoint inhibitors had been received by about 36% of dose-escalation patients. Intravenous ivuxolimab was administered to patients every 2 weeks at six dose levels: 0.01, 0.1, 0.3, 1.5, 3 and 10 mg/kg. The paper describes the monotherapy dose-escalation part (N of about 52 patients) of the phase I trial of ivuxolimab. Partial responses were achieved by three dose-escalation patients, of whom one had hepatocellular carcinoma and two had cutaneous melanoma. The dose-escalation cohort was roughly 87% male with a mean age of about 65 years, ranging from about 20 to 85. Among the 52 dose-escalation patients, some 20 had hepatocellular carcinoma, roughly 15 melanoma, 9 renal cell carcinoma and 9 head and neck cancer.

For sequencing of the TCRbeta CDR3 region, genomic DNA was extracted from the sorted cells. TCRbeta CDR3 regions were sequenced using the immunoSEQ Assay. TCRdb carries this immuneACCESS record with in-frame sequences only. Its versions omit some clonotypes, under half of them owing to an unresolved V gene in the studies checked, with the rest unexplained. For this sample there are around 100,000 clones; about 96% appear just once. The ten largest clonotypes hold 2% to 2.5% of the sample. Patients with a history of autoimmune disease or receiving systemic immunosuppression were excluded from the trial. Peripheral blood for TCR sequencing was collected from all dose cohorts at baseline, on cycle 4 day 1, and on cycle 7 day 1. The samples were taken from a phase I, first-in-human, multicenter, open-label dose-escalation trial of ivuxolimab. Adults with locally advanced or metastatic head and neck squamous cell, hepatocellular, melanoma or renal cell carcinoma were enrolled in the trial. Before TCR sequencing, CD4+ and CD8+ T cells were separately sorted from peripheral blood.

Study-wide findings and limitations: Low levels of normalized T-cell clonal expansion were also seen in some nonresponding patients. Clonal expansion of both CD4+ and CD8+ blood T cells was observed from baseline to week 6 at doses 0.1 to 3.0 mg/kg. After ivuxolimab, CD8+ T cells had more expanded clones than CD4+ T cells on average. Partial responders in the 0.1-3.0 mg/kg groups had among the lowest normalized peripheral clonal expansion, especially among CD8+ T cells. Which antigens the clonally expanded peripheral T cells were specific for was not determined.

On this clone itself: Its antigen specificity is not known. Per-nucleotide qualities are absent, and no much larger clonotype sits a single base away.

The germline V gene sets CDR1 to MNHNS and CDR2 to SASEGT. V gives up 0 bases and J gives up 0 bases, and the segment between their germline ends measures 15 bases. Including cysteine and phenylalanine, the CDR3 has 18 amino acids. CDR3 DNA only is kept here, 54 bases in frame from base 1. This TCR derives from an adult with an advanced solid tumor such as melanoma, head and neck, liver or kidney cancer. Sequences were derived from CD4+ or CD8+ T cells sorted from blood, sampled in a trial of the OX40 agonist ivuxolimab. The rearrangement joined TRBV6-1 to TRBJ1-5; there is no confident call for the D gene. At the DNA level, the sequence is TGTGCCAGCAGTGAAGCGTGGCGGGCGGCCTATAGCAATCAGCCCCAGCATTTT. Its protein is CASSEAWRAAYSNQPQHF.